This T cell receptor (beta chain) was captured in a study of T-cell memory formation after mild COVID-19. Across the whole study: Most TCR clusters belonged to a single donor. Regarding the study as a whole: Contracting CD4+ clones lay largely in CM and EM, with CD8+ ones residing in EMRA. Later expanders leaned CD4+, whereas clones that contracted between day 15 and 85 were balanced CD4/CD8.

The ends were cut back, 0 bases at V and 3 bases at J, with 33 bases in the middle. From germline, CDR1 is SGHDN and CDR2 FVKESK. This CDR3 is 22 amino acids long. cDNA libraries for TCR alpha and TCR beta, carrying sample barcodes and UMIs, came from 5'RACE with constant-segment primers. Each CDR3 protein gets one entry after TCRdb re-called the 5' RACE reads with MiXCR. The sample has 150,000 to 200,000 distinct CDR3 sequences; roughly a third are singletons. This clonotype has only one observation. Its antigen remains unknown. The chain uses TRBV14 and TRBJ2-7; weak D call: TRBD1 (6 bases). The sequence was obtained from an adult woman who had mild COVID-19 (a few samples of this study predate the infection). Cell type and time point are not known. Sequencing was carried out using PBMCs or a T cell subset sorted from them (not recorded which). The CDR3 here is CASSQEGLGIGQIIWSGYEQYF. CDR3 DNA: TGTGCCAGCAGCCAAGAAGGCCTAGGGATAGGACAGATTATTTGGTCGGGCTACGAGCAGTACTTC.